The 15 T cell receptor beta chains below were found in one sample sequenced in a study of blood T cell repertoires in COVID-19. Generated by immunoSEQ multiplex PCR, the TCRdb table keeps only in-frame clones and is missing some. The data show hundreds of thousands of clones, around 84% seen once. The specimen was peripheral blood. Receptors were obtained from a woman aged 18 to 35 with acute or convalescent COVID-19.

The J gene is TRBJ2-7, the V gene TRBV11-2; a weak D match, TRBD1 (6 bases). CDR3 length: 11 residues. Germline V gene data show CDR1 as SGHAT and CDR2 as FQNNGV. V was cut by 6 bases and J by 7 bases, with 10 bases left in between. CDR3: CASSSGVEQYF. Written as DNA, the CDR3 is TGTGCCAGCAGTTCAGGGGTGGAGCAGTACTTC.

This clone was recorded only once. The chain recombines TRBV24-1 with TRBJ2-2, with 9 bases lining up with TRBD1. Germline CDR1 is KGHDR and CDR2 is SFDVKD. The CDR3 consists of 14 residues. Trimming cost V 10 bases and J 3 bases; bases outside gene matches: 5. The CDR3 sequence: CATRTGEDTGELFF. DNA for the CDR3: TGTGCCACAAGGACAGGGGAAGACACCGGGGAGCTGTTTTTT.

The chain uses TRBV27 and TRBJ1-1, with TRBD1 as a possible D gene (5 bases). The CDR3 contains 15 residues. Trimming shortened V by 5 bases and J by 0 bases, and 13 bases separated the two germline ends. The germline V gene encodes CDR1 MNHEY and CDR2 SMNVEV (reference sequence). CDR3 in amino acids: CASSAGRTMNTEAFF. The CDR3 coding sequence is TGTGCCAGCAGTGCGGGACGGACCATGAACACTGAAGCTTTCTTT.

The chain joins TRBV18 to TRBJ2-7; D is ambiguous. The CDR3 is made up of 15 amino acids. The germline V gene encodes CDR1 KGHSH and CDR2 LQKENI. Trimming left V 1 base short and J 6 bases short, with 16 bases between. CDR3 in DNA: TGTGCCAGCTCACCACGCCAGGTTGACACCGGCGAGCAGTACTTC. Translation gives CASSPRQVDTGEQYF.

As for this clone: The same CDR3 also results from other DNA sequences found in this sample. This chain uses TRBV27 with TRBJ1-6, with 9 bases lining up with TRBD1. Trimming at V came to 6 bases and at J to 7 bases, leaving 4 bases not matched to a gene. This CDR3 spans 14 amino acids. Germline V gene lookup returns CDR1 MNHEY and CDR2 SMNVEV (reference sequence). The CDR3 region has the DNA TGTGCCAGCAGCCCGGGACAGGGAAATTCACCCCTCCACTTT. This translates into CASSPGQGNSPLHF.

This rearrangement joins TRBV29-1 to TRBJ2-2, with 8 bases identical to TRBD2. CDR1 is SQVTM, CDR2 ANQGSEA, per germline. This CDR3 has 15 residues. J gave up 5 bases and V 6 bases, and 11 bases lay outside the gene matches. As DNA, the CDR3 is TGCAGCGTCTCCCCACGGGGGGGCCGTACCGGGGAGCTGTTTTTT. Translation gives CSVSPRGGRTGELFF.

The V and J genes are TRBV11-2 and TRBJ1-1; tentatively, D is TRBD1 (5 bases). CDR1 and CDR2 from the germline V gene are SGHAT and FQNNGV. Trimming removed 1 base from V and 11 bases from J, with 17 bases in between. The CDR3 contains 14 residues. The chain's CDR3 is CASSLALGEGGAFF. CDR3 nucleotide sequence: TGTGCCAGCAGCTTAGCTTTGGGGGAGGGAGGGGCTTTCTTT.

The CDR3 sequence: CASSSRQGPNTEAFF. The CDR3 bases are TGTGCCAGCAGTTCACGACAGGGCCCGAACACTGAAGCTTTCTTT. V and J are TRBV2 and TRBJ1-1, with 7 positions matching TRBD1. The V segment lost 5 bases and the J segment 1 base; nucleotides outside the gene matches: 7. CDR1 and CDR2 from the germline V gene are SNHLY and FYNNEI. This CDR3 is 15 amino acids long.

This clone turned up a few times. The V gene is TRBV4-1, the J gene TRBJ2-3; unclear D gene. The CDR3 is 14 amino acids. V lost 0 bases and J 7 bases, leaving 11 bases between the germline ends. Germline V gene data show CDR1 as MGHRA and CDR2 as YSYEKL. This chain's CDR3 is CASSQEGLTNTQYF. The CDR3 bases are TGCGCCAGCAGCCAAGAGGGTCTAACTAATACGCAGTATTTT.

V and J are TRBV24-1 and TRBJ1-2; D may be TRBD1 (5 bases). V was cut by 7 bases and J by 7 bases, with 18 bases left in between. The CDR3 runs 14 residues. Germline V lookup: CDR1 KGHDR, CDR2 SFDVKD. The CDR3 coding sequence is TGTGCCACCAGCGCGCGAACGGGGGATTCTGGCTACACCTTC. Protein product: CATSARTGDSGYTF.

In regard to this clone: The same CDR3 arises from other DNA sequences in this sample as well. The chain combines TRBV28 with TRBJ1-2, with D possibly TRBD1 on 5 matching bases. Trimming cost V 4 bases and J 5 bases, with 8 bases left between them. This CDR3 has 12 residues. Germline V gives CDR1 MDHEN, CDR2 SYDVKM. DNA for the CDR3: TGTGCCAGCAGTTGGGGGGGGTATGGCTACACCTTC. Translated: CASSWGGYGYTF.

This clone has more than one count but fewer than ten. The genes are TRBV9 and TRBJ1-4; D not certain. The CDR3 is 13 amino acids. Germline V CDR1 and CDR2: SGDLS, YYNGEE. V dropped 3 bases and J dropped 8 bases, with 11 bases sitting between them. This CDR3 is CASSEMEGEKLFF. The CDR3 region has the DNA TGTGCCAGCAGCGAGATGGAGGGAGAAAAACTGTTTTTT.

This clone appeared a single time. The chain is built from TRBV5-1 and TRBJ2-7; D perhaps matches TRBD1 (5 bases). Per the germline V gene, CDR1 is SGHRS and CDR2 is YFSETQ. This CDR3 has 15 amino acids. V lost 5 bases, J lost 2 bases, and 17 bases lay in between. CDR3 amino acids: CASRKLGQVAYEQYF. In nucleotides, the CDR3 is TGCGCCAGCAGAAAACTGGGGCAGGTCGCCTACGAGCAGTACTTC.

V is TRBV19 and J is TRBJ1-5, with a tentative D call TRBD1 (5 bases). The CDR3 contains 13 residues. Trimming cost V 5 bases and J 6 bases, with 11 bases left between them. The germline V gene has CDR1 LNHDA and CDR2 SQIVND (reference sequence). The CDR3 reads CASSGRDAQPQHF. In nucleotides, the CDR3 is TGTGCCAGTAGTGGCAGGGATGCTCAGCCCCAGCATTTT.

The chain links TRBV30 to TRBJ1-1, with 8 bases that match TRBD1. The CDR3 extends over 12 amino acids. Germline assignment: CDR1 GTSNPN and CDR2 SVGIG (reference sequence). J lost 8 bases, V lost 3 bases, and 5 bases had no gene match. CDR3 in amino acids: CAWRDREGEAFF. CDR3 sequence (DNA): TGTGCCTGGAGGGACAGGGAAGGGGAAGCTTTCTTT.